A selection of T cell receptor beta chains follows, all from one sample in a study of blood T cell repertoires in COVID-19. Sequencing was performed with immunoSEQ multiplex PCR; in TCRdb, only in-frame clones are kept and a portion is missing. The repertoire includes about 250,000 clones, approximately 90% of them detected once, and 0.99% sits in the top ten. Input material: peripheral blood. These receptor sequences come from a woman aged 35 to 49 who had recovered from COVID-19. The CDR3 runs from the conserved cysteine through the conserved F or W. The D gene is left open where the match is weak. For some rows the clone size is stated as once, few or many, or as a class when expanded; others skip it.

j_call	clone_size	v_call	cdr3_length	d_call	cdr3_aa	cdr3_nt
TRBJ2-1	once	TRBV4-1	17	TRBD2	CASSQGFGGRAGDEQFF	TGCGCCAGCAGCCAAGGGTTTGGCGGGAGGGCCGGGGATGAGCAGTTCTTC
TRBJ1-2	-	TRBV11-3	13	-	CASSLRGFGGYTF	TGTGCCAGCAGCTTAAGGGGATTCGGTGGCTACACCTTC
TRBJ1-2	-	TRBV7-8	15	TRBD1	CASSFRDRGSYGYTF	TGTGCCAGCAGCTTCCGGGACAGGGGGTCGTATGGCTACACCTTC
TRBJ1-2	-	TRBV9	12	-	CASSDRVDGYTF	TGTGCCAGCAGCGACAGGGTCGATGGCTACACCTTC
TRBJ2-7	-	TRBV7-9	18	-	CASSLARGSRRNPYEQYF	TGTGCCAGCAGCTTAGCGCGTGGTAGCCGCCGAAATCCCTACGAGCAGTACTTC
TRBJ2-2	-	TRBV30	16	-	CAWSGTWQGRAGELFF	TGTGCCTGGAGCGGTACTTGGCAGGGGAGAGCCGGGGAGCTGTTTTTT
TRBJ2-3	-	TRBV10-3	14	TRBD1	CAISWGTGIDTQYF	TGTGCCATCAGTTGGGGGACAGGAATAGATACGCAGTATTTT
TRBJ1-2	-	TRBV19	14	-	CASSIVGIHYGYTF	TGTGCCAGTAGTATAGTCGGGATTCACTATGGCTACACCTTC
TRBJ2-1	-	TRBV6-2/TRBV6-3	15	TRBD2	CASSSPGGGWYEQFF	TGTGCCAGCAGTTCCCCAGGCGGGGGGTGGTATGAGCAGTTCTTC
TRBJ1-5	few	TRBV7-9	18	-	CASSLFSGPHTSNQPQHF	TGTGCCAGCAGCTTATTTTCAGGGCCACATACTAGCAATCAGCCCCAGCATTTT
TRBJ1-1	-	TRBV6-2/TRBV6-3	14	-	CASSYSGASTEAFF	TGTGCCAGCAGTTACTCGGGGGCGAGTACTGAAGCTTTCTTT
TRBJ2-1	-	TRBV5-4	15	-	CASSQSGDFYNEQFF	TGTGCCAGCAGCCAAAGCGGTGACTTCTACAATGAGCAGTTCTTC
TRBJ1-5	-	TRBV7-9	14	-	CASSLGDIHQPQHF	TGTGCCAGCAGCTTGGGAGACATCCATCAGCCCCAGCATTTT